This TCR beta chain was profiled in a study of glioma-infiltrating T cells after dendritic cell vaccination. Sequencing used immunoSEQ multiplex PCR; TCRdb keeps in-frame clones, though not all of them. The repertoire includes approximately 46,000 clones, approximately 90% of them detected once, and around 5% sits in the top ten. This CDR3 contains 16 residues. CDR1 and CDR2 (germline): MNHEY, SMNVEV (reference sequence). Losses at the gene ends were 5 bases for V and 3 bases for J; bases not matched to a gene: 9. Time point reported: after dendritic cell vaccination, including at tumor progression/relapse.

This chain links TRBV27 with TRBJ2-7; TRBD2 aligns across 11 bases. The clonotype originates from a human donor with glioblastoma. Sequenced material: blood, taken after dendritic cell vaccination. CDR3 in amino acids: CASSAQTGTSGYEQYF. The DNA of the CDR3 is TGTGCCAGCAGTGCCCAAACCGGGACTAGCGGCTACGAGCAGTACTTC.